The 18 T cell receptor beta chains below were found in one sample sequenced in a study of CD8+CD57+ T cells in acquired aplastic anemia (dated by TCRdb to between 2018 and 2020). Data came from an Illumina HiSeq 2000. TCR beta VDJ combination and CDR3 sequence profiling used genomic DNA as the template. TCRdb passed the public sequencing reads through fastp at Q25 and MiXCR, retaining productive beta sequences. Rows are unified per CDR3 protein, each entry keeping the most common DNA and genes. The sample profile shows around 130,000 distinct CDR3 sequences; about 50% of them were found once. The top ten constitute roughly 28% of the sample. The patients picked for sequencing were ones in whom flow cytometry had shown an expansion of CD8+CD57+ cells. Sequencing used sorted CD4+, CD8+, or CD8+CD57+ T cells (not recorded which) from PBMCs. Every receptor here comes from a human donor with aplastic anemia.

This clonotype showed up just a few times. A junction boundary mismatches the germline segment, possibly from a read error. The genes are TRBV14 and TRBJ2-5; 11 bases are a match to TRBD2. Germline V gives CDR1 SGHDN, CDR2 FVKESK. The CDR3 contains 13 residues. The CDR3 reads CASSQSPGGLAAF. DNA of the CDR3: TGTGCCAGCAGCCAATCACCCGGGGGACTAGCGGCCTTC.

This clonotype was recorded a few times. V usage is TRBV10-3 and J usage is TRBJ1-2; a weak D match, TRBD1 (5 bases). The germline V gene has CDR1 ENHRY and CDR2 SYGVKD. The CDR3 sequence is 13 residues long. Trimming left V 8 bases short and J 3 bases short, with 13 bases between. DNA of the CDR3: TGTGCCATCTCTGGGACCCGGGACTATGGCTACACCTTC. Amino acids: CAISGTRDYGYTF.

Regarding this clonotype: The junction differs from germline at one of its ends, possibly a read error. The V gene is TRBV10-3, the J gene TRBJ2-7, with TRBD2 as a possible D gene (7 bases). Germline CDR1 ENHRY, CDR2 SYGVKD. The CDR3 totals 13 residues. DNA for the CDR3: TGTGCCAGCAGTGAAGGGGGGGTTCGCGAGCAGTACTTC. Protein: CASSEGGVREQYF.

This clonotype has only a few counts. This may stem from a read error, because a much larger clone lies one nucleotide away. CDR3: CASGLEGRSRGYTF. CDR3 nucleotide sequence: TGTGCTAGTGGTTTGGAGGGCCGCTCAAGAGGCTACACCTTC. The gene calls are TRBV12-5 and TRBJ1-2; D gene unclear. Germline CDR1 reads LGHNT; CDR2 reads FRNRAP. Trimming took 1 base from V and 8 from J, leaving 14 bases between them. The CDR3 runs to 14 residues.

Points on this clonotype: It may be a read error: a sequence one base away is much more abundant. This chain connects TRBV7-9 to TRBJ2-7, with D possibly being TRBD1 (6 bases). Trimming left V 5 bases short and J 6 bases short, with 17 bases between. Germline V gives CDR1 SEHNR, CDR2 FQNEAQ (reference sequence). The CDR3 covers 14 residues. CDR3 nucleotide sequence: TGTGCCAGCAGCCCCGTACAGGGAGAAACCGAGCAGTACTTC. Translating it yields CASSPVQGETEQYF.

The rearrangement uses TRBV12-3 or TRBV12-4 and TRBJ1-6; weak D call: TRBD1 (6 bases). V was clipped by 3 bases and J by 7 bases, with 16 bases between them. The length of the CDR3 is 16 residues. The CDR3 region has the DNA TGTGCCAGCAGTTTTACCGGGGGGGCAAGGAATTCACCCCTCCACTTT. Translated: CASSFTGGARNSPLHF.

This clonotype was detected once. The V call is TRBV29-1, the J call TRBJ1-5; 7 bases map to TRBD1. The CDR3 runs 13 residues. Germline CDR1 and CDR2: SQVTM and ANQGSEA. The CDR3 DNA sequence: TGCAGTGCTCGTAAGGGGGCAGATCAGCCCCAGCATTTT. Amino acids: CSARKGADQPQHF.

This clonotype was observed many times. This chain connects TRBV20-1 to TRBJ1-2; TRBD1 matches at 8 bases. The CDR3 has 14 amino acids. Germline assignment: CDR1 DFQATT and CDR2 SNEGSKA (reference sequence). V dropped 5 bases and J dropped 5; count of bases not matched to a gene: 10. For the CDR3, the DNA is TGCAGTGCTGAGAAGGACAGGGACGGTTATGGCTACACCTTC. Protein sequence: CSAEKDRDGYGYTF.

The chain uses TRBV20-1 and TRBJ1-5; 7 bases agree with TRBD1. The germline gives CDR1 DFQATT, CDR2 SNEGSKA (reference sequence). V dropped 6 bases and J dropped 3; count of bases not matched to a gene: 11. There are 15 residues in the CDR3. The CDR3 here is CSAEIPQGNNQPQHF. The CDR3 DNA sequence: TGCAGTGCCGAAATCCCACAGGGGAACAATCAGCCCCAGCATTTT.

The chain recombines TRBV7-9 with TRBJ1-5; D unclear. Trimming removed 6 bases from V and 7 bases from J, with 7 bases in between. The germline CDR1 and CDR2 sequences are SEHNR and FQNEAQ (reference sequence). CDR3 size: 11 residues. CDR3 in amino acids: CASRWGQPQHF. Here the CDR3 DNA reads TGTGCCAGCAGGTGGGGACAGCCCCAGCATTTT.

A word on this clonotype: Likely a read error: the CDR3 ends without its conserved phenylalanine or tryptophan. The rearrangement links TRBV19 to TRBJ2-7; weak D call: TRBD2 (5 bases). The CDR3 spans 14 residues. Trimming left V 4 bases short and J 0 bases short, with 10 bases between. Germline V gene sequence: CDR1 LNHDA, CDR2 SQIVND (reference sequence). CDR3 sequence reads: CASSTRGYSYEQYL. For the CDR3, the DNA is TGTGCCAGTAGTACAAGAGGGTACTCCTACGAGCAGTACCTC.

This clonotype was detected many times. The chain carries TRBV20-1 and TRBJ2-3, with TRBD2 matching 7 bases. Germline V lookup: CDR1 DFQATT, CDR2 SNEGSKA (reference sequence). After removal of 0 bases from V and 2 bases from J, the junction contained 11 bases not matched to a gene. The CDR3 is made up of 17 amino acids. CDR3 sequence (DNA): TGCAGTGCTAGAGATCGCGTAACTAGCGCCACCACAGATACGCAGTATTTT. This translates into CSARDRVTSATTDTQYF.

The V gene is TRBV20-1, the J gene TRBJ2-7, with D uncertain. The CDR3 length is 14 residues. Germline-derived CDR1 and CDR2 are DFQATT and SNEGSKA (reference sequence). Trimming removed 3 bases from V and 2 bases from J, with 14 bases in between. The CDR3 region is CSASSREPTYEQYF. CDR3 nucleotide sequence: TGCAGTGCTAGCTCTCGAGAACCCACCTACGAGCAGTACTTC.

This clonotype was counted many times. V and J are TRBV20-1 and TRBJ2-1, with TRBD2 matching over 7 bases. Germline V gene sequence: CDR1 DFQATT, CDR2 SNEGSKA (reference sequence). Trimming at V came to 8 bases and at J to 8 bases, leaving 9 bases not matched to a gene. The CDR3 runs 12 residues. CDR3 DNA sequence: TGCAGTAGCGGGATCACCGGCGATGAGCAGTTCTTC. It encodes CSSGITGDEQFF.

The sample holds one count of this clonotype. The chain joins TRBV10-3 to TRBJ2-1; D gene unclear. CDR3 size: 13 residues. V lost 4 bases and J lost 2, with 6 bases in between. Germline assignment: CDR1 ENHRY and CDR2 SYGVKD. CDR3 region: CAISGGPYNEQFF. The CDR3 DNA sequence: TGTGCCATCAGTGGAGGCCCCTACAATGAGCAGTTCTTC.

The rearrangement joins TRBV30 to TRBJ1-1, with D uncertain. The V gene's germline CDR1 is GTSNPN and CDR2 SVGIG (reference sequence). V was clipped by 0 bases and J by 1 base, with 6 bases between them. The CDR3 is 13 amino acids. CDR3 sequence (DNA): TGTGCCTGGAGTGTAGGCGGGAACACTGAAGCTTTCTTT. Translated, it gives CAWSVGGNTEAFF.

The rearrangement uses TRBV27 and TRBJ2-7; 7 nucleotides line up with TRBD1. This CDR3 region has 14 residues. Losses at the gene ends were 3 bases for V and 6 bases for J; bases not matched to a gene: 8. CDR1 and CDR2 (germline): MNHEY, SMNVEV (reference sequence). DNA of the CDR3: TGTGCCAGCAGTTTTGGGACAGATGTAAGCGAGCAGTACTTC. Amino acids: CASSFGTDVSEQYF.

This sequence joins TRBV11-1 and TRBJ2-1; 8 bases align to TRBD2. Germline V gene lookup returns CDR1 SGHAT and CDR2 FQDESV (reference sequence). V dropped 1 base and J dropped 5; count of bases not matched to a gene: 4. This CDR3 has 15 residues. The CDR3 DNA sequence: TGTGCCAGCAGCTTAGTAGGTAGCGGGAACAATGAGCAGTTCTTC. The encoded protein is CASSLVGSGNNEQFF.